Below are 23 T cell receptor beta chains sequenced from a single sample in a study of blood T cells in healthy people across ages (dated by TCRdb to between 2015 and 2016). Libraries were prepared through 5' RACE. TCRdb shows the sequencer as Illumina HiSeq 2500. A second PCR of roughly 6 to 12 cycles was run with a J-beta primer mix and a sample-barcoded 5' primer. The public reads were run again by TCRdb, first through fastp at Q25 and then through MiXCR, and only productive beta chains were kept. Each CDR3 protein appears once, grouped with its most common genes and DNA. The sample table shows roughly 1,000,000 distinct CDR3 sequences, and roughly 24% are seen once. Approximately 0.75% of the sample goes to the ten largest clones. These same data were also listed under a study on T cells of mothers and their children.

Material for sequencing was blood. Receptor source: a girl aged 2-10 years in good health.

This clonotype was seen only a few times. CDR3 sequence reads: CASSMTGWGNEKLFF. The CDR3 nucleotides read TGTGCCAGCAGCATGACAGGGTGGGGAAATGAAAAACTGTTTTTT. V usage is TRBV7-9 and J usage is TRBJ1-4, with 7 nucleotides matching TRBD1. This CDR3 is built from 15 residues. J gave up 5 bases and V 5 bases, and 8 bases lay outside the gene matches. Germline assignment: CDR1 SEHNR and CDR2 FQNEAQ (reference sequence).

The chain recombines TRBV7-9 with TRBJ1-4; 7 bases agree with TRBD1. The CDR3 is made up of 15 amino acids. With V trimmed by 5 bases and J by 5 bases, 8 bases remained unmatched. Germline V gene lookup returns CDR1 SEHNR and CDR2 FQNEAQ (reference sequence). The CDR3 region is CASSPGDRENEKLFF. In DNA, the CDR3 is TGTGCCAGCAGCCCAGGGGACAGAGAAAATGAAAAACTGTTTTTT. Using reference TRBV7-9 and TRBJ1-4 for the parts outside the CDR3, the full variable domain is DTGVSQNPRHKITKRGQNVTFRCDPISEHNRLYWYRQTLGQGPEFLTYFQNEAQLEKSRLLSDRFSAERPKGSFSTLEIQRTEQGDSAMYLCASSPGDRENEKLFFGSGTQLSVL.

This clonotype was counted a few times. V is TRBV4-3 and J is TRBJ1-6, with D possibly TRBD1 on 5 matching bases. The CDR3 is 14 residues long. The germline V gene has CDR1 LGHNA and CDR2 YSLEER. V gave up 0 bases and J gave up 9 bases, with 9 bases separating them. The CDR3 sequence: CASSQDRGASPLHF. DNA for the CDR3: TGCGCCAGCAGCCAAGATAGGGGAGCTTCACCCCTCCACTTT.

The chain carries TRBV4-2 and TRBJ2-1, with D hard to call. Germline-derived CDR1 and CDR2 are LGHNA and YNFKEQ. V dropped 3 bases and J dropped 6 bases, with 12 bases sitting between them. This CDR3 is built from 14 residues. CDR3 amino acids: CASSHDSTPNEQFF. In DNA form, the CDR3 reads TGTGCCAGCAGCCACGACTCAACTCCCAATGAGCAGTTCTTC.

In its sample, this clonotype was seen a few times. The chain employs TRBV5-8 and TRBJ2-3; no clear D. The CDR3 runs 14 residues. Germline-derived CDR1 and CDR2 are SGHTS and YDEGEE. V gave up 4 bases and J gave up 2 bases, with 11 bases separating them. The DNA of the CDR3 is TGTGCCAGCAGCGGCGGCGCCTACACAGATACGCAGTATTTT. Its protein is CASSGGAYTDTQYF.

This chain joins TRBV25-1 and TRBJ1-1; unclear D gene. The CDR3 is 11 residues long. Germline CDR1 MGHDK, CDR2 SYGVNS. The V end lost 8 bases, the J end lost 11 bases, and 15 bases lay between the germline ends. CDR3 DNA sequence: TGTGCCAGCGGTCCAATGCGCCAGGCTTTCTTT. This sequence encodes CASGPMRQAFF.

In this sample, this clonotype turned up once. The V gene is TRBV12-3 or TRBV12-4, the J gene TRBJ2-3; D tentatively reads TRBD1 or TRBD2 (5 bases each). This CDR3 spans 14 amino acids. V was clipped by 2 bases and J by 4 bases, with 10 bases between them. This CDR3 reads CASSLWGRADTQYF. In DNA form, the CDR3 reads TGTGCCAGCAGTTTATGGGGGAGAGCAGATACGCAGTATTTT.

There are a few counts of this clonotype. The chain combines TRBV5-6 with TRBJ2-1; no clear D gene. Germline values: CDR1 SGHDT, CDR2 YYEEEE. The CDR3 runs 16 residues. V gave up 4 bases and J gave up 10 bases, with 24 bases separating them. CDR3 region: CASSMFLPPTLGEQFF. The CDR3, as DNA: TGTGCCAGCAGCATGTTCCTTCCCCCCACACTTGGGGAGCAGTTCTTC.

V is TRBV4-3 and J is TRBJ2-1, with TRBD2 identical over 8 bases. CDR1 is LGHNA and CDR2 is YSLEER in the germline V gene. The CDR3 contains 16 residues. V lost 0 bases to trimming and J lost 5 bases; unmatched junction nucleotides: 6. The CDR3 loop reads CASSQDSGGDNNEQFF. DNA for the CDR3: TGCGCCAGCAGCCAAGACAGCGGGGGCGATAACAATGAGCAGTTCTTC.

The chain employs TRBV11-3 and TRBJ2-5, with 8 bases lining up with TRBD2. This CDR3 region has 15 residues. CDR1 is SGHNT and CDR2 is YENEEA in the germline V gene. Trimming removed 3 bases from V and 1 base from J; junction bases left unmatched: 4. The CDR3 reads CASSFSGELQETQYF. CDR3 sequence (DNA): TGTGCCAGCAGCTTTAGCGGGGAGCTCCAAGAGACCCAGTACTTC.

This clonotype showed up just a few times. The rearrangement links TRBV7-2 to TRBJ1-4; D not resolved. There are 15 residues in the CDR3. Germline loops: CDR1 SGHTA, CDR2 FQGNSA. The germline V and J ends were trimmed by 6 bases and 6 bases, with 17 bases remaining between them. The DNA of the CDR3 is TGTGCCAGCAGTCTATGGAAGGGCCCGGATGAAAAACTGTTTTTT. It specifies CASSLWKGPDEKLFF. The variable domain in full, with the rest retrieved from reference TRBV7-2 and TRBJ1-4, is GAGVSQSPSNKVTEKGKDVELRCDPISGHTALYWYRQSLGQGLEFLIYFQGNSAPDKSGLPSDRFSAERTGGSVSTLTIQRTQQEDSAVYLCASSLWKGPDEKLFFGSGTQLSVL.

This clonotype has a handful of counts. The V and J genes are TRBV9 and TRBJ1-1, with 7 nucleotides matching TRBD1. Germline V gene lookup returns CDR1 SGDLS and CDR2 YYNGEE. J was trimmed by 6 bases and V by 0 bases; bases with no gene match: 11. The CDR3 covers 16 residues. The CDR3 bases are TGTGCCAGCAGCGTAGTCCCGACAGGGTTGAGAGCTGAAGCTTTCTTT. Translated: CASSVVPTGLRAEAFF.

This clonotype showed up many times. V is TRBV27 and J is TRBJ2-7, with 9 bases aligning to TRBD1. This CDR3 has 15 residues. Germline V gives CDR1 MNHEY, CDR2 SMNVEV (reference sequence). Trimming removed 5 bases from V and 3 bases from J; junction bases left unmatched: 8. DNA for the CDR3: TGTGCCAGCAGTGACCGAGGGACAGGGCTCTACGAGCAGTACTTC. Protein product: CASSDRGTGLYEQYF.

This clonotype has a handful of counts. The V call is TRBV28, the J call TRBJ2-5, with D tentatively TRBD2 (6 bases). Trimming took 5 bases from V and 2 from J, leaving 24 bases between them. CDR3 length: 18 amino acids. Germline-derived CDR1 and CDR2 are MDHEN and SYDVKM. The CDR3 here is CASSPLFGQRASQETQYF. The CDR3 bases are TGTGCCAGCAGTCCCCTATTTGGCCAGCGGGCTAGTCAAGAGACCCAGTACTTC.

The chain couples TRBV20-1 to TRBJ2-1; D remains ambiguous. The CDR3 runs to 12 residues. In germline, CDR1 is DFQATT, CDR2 SNEGSKA (reference sequence). V lost 3 bases and J lost 8, with 11 bases in between. The CDR3 nucleotides read TGCAGTGCTAGCGGACGGGTTCATGAGCAGTTCTTC. Residues: CSASGRVHEQFF.

The V and J genes are TRBV29-1 and TRBJ1-5, with D possibly being TRBD1 (5 bases). Trimming took off 1 base at V and 7 bases at J, with 8 bases between the two ends. Germline V gene data show CDR1 as SQVTM and CDR2 as ANQGSEA. The CDR3 runs 12 residues. Here the CDR3 reads CSVEVEGQPQHF. The CDR3 nucleotides read TGCAGCGTTGAAGTTGAGGGGCAGCCCCAGCATTTT.

The genes are TRBV12-3 or TRBV12-4 and TRBJ2-7, with D perhaps TRBD1 (6 bases). CDR3 size: 15 residues. V lost 5 bases and J lost 5, with 19 bases in between. DNA for the CDR3: TGTGCCAGCAGTGTCTGGGGACACCTCAGGGACGAGCAGTACTTC. Translating gives CASSVWGHLRDEQYF.

The chain carries TRBV9 and TRBJ2-1, with a possible D match to TRBD1 (6 bases). CDR1 SGDLS and CDR2 YYNGEE come from the germline V gene. This CDR3 spans 15 amino acids. V was trimmed by 4 bases and J by 3 bases, leaving 14 bases between them. The CDR3 coding sequence is TGTGCCAGCAGCACGACAGGTACCGGCTACAATGAGCAGTTCTTC. It yields the protein CASSTTGTGYNEQFF.

The V and J genes are TRBV19 and TRBJ1-6; the match to TRBD1 covers 8 bases. The V segment lost 4 bases and the J segment 10 bases; nucleotides outside the gene matches: 6. Germline loops: CDR1 LNHDA, CDR2 SQIVND (reference sequence). This CDR3 is 14 amino acids long. CDR3 residues: CASSTETGGSPLHF. The CDR3 coding sequence is TGTGCCAGTAGTACCGAAACAGGGGGATCACCCCTCCACTTT.

The chain combines TRBV7-2 with TRBJ1-6; tentatively, D is TRBD1 (5 bases). With 2 bases removed from V and 7 bases from J, the gap between germline ends came to 9 bases. Per the germline V gene, CDR1 is SGHTA and CDR2 is FQGNSA. This CDR3 comprises 14 residues. This chain's CDR3 is CASSLRTLNSPLHF. The CDR3 nucleotides are TGTGCCAGCAGCTTACGGACACTGAATTCACCCCTCCACTTT.

The V and J genes are TRBV4-2 and TRBJ1-2; D gene uncertain. The CDR3 covers 12 residues. Trimming took off 1 base at V and 8 bases at J, with 8 bases between the two ends. Germline CDR1 and CDR2: LGHNA and YNFKEQ. The CDR3 here is CASSQARMGYTF. As DNA, the CDR3 is TGTGCCAGCAGCCAAGCTAGGATGGGCTACACCTTC.

The chain is built from TRBV20-1 and TRBJ2-1; 12 bases map to TRBD2. CDR3 length: 16 residues. Germline CDR1 reads DFQATT; CDR2 reads SNEGSKA (reference sequence). V lost 0 bases to trimming and J lost 2 bases; unmatched junction nucleotides: 2. CDR3 DNA: TGCAGTGCTAGAGAACCTAGCGGGGGGGCCTACAATGAGCAGTTCTTC. It yields the protein CSAREPSGGAYNEQFF.

V gene TRBV7-3 combines with J gene TRBJ2-3, with 7 positions matching TRBD1. The V segment lost 5 bases and the J segment 4 bases; nucleotides outside the gene matches: 9. The CDR3 has 15 amino acids. Per the germline V gene, CDR1 is SGHTA and CDR2 is FQGTGA. CDR3 DNA: TGTGCCAGCAGCCTCCGACAGGGTCTGGCAGATACGCAGTATTTT. It yields the protein CASSLRQGLADTQYF.